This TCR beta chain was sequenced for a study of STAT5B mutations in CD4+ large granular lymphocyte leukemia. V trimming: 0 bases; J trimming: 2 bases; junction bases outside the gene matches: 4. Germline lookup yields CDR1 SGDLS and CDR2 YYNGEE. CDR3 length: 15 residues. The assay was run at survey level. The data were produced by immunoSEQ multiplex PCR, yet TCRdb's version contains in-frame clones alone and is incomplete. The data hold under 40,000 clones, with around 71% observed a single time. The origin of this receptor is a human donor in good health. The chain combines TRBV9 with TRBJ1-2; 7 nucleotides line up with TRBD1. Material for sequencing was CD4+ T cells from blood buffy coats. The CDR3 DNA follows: TGTGCCAGCAGCGTAGAGGGGACAGCGAACTATGGCTACACCTTC. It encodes CASSVEGTANYGYTF. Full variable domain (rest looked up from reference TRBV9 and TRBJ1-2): DSGVTQTPKHLITATGQRVTLRCSPRSGDLSVYWYQQSLDQGLQFLIQYYNGEERAKGNILERFSAQQFPDLHSELNLSSLELGDSALYFCASSVEGTANYGYTFGSGTRLTVV.